These 5 T cell receptor beta chains were all obtained from the same sample, sequenced in a study of cytomegalovirus exposure and HLA in healthy donors. PCR primers comprised 60 Vbeta and 13 Jbeta primers. Produced via immunoSEQ multiplex PCR; TCRdb's table is partial and in-frame only. This sample has 140,000 to 150,000 clones, with roughly 80% found just once. Material for sequencing was PBMCs. Receptor source: a woman aged 40 to 55 in good health and CMV-seronegative.

The CDR3 DNA sequence: TGCAGCGTTGAAGACTCGGACACTGAAGCTTTCTTT. Amino acids: CSVEDSDTEAFF. The chain uses TRBV29-1 and TRBJ1-1, with no clear D. Trimming took off 0 bases at V and 3 bases at J, with 5 bases between the two ends. The CDR3 loop spans 12 amino acids. Germline values: CDR1 SQVTM, CDR2 ANQGSEA.

This chain uses TRBV25-1 with TRBJ2-7, with 8 bases that match TRBD1. CDR1 is MGHDK, CDR2 SYGVNS, per germline. J gave up 5 bases and V 4 bases, and 10 bases lay outside the gene matches. The length of the CDR3 is 15 residues. The CDR3 sequence is CASSGGQGPWHEQYF. CDR3 nucleotides: TGTGCCAGCAGTGGAGGACAGGGACCTTGGCACGAGCAGTACTTC.

The gene calls are TRBV6-5 and TRBJ1-2; TRBD1 is a possible D gene (5 bases). This CDR3 is built from 12 residues. V gave up 6 bases and J gave up 3 bases, with 8 bases separating them. Germline V gives CDR1 MNHEY, CDR2 SVGAGI. The chain's CDR3 is CASRQAHYGYTF. The CDR3 region has the DNA TGTGCCAGCAGACAGGCCCACTATGGCTACACCTTC.

The chain joins TRBV19 to TRBJ2-7; 8 nucleotides match TRBD1. With V trimmed by 5 bases and J by 4 bases, 4 bases remained unmatched. The CDR3 is made up of 13 amino acids. Germline-derived CDR1 and CDR2 are LNHDA and SQIVND (reference sequence). CDR3 residues: CASSRQGRYEQYF. DNA for the CDR3: TGTGCCAGTAGTCGACAGGGGCGGTACGAGCAGTACTTC.

V gene TRBV18 combines with J gene TRBJ1-2; 7 bases map to TRBD1. The CDR3 runs to 14 residues. The germline gives CDR1 KGHSH, CDR2 LQKENI. V trimming: 6 bases; J trimming: 3 bases; junction bases outside the gene matches: 7. In nucleotides, the CDR3 is TGTGCCAGCTCGCAACAGGGGTCGGACTATGGCTACACCTTC. It encodes CASSQQGSDYGYTF.